Sequencing of this T cell receptor beta chain was carried out in a study of cytomegalovirus exposure and HLA in healthy donors. Study-level points and caveats: It was fewer than 200 TCR beta chains that were listed as cytomegalovirus-associated. For cytomegalovirus status, the classifier reportedly gave diagnoses with high specificity and sensitivity. There were a few CMV-associated chains whose specificity for CMV antigens was confirmed in vitro.

This CDR3 is built from 15 residues. V was shortened by 4 bases and J by 4 bases, with 14 bases between the two germline ends. Germline lookup yields CDR1 SNHLY and CDR2 FYNNEI. For this clone: Its specificity is unknown.

The repertoire was sequenced with immunoSEQ multiplex PCR; TCRdb's copy has only in-frame clones and lacks some. The profile shows tens of thousands of clones, 85% to 90% of them singletons. V is TRBV2 and J is TRBJ2-1; D remains ambiguous. The TCR comes from a young woman in good health and CMV-seropositive. The material sequenced was PBMCs. The CDR3 nucleotides read TGTGCCAGCAGTGTACTGGAGACCTTATACAATGAGCAGTTCTTC. Amino acid sequence: CASSVLETLYNEQFF.